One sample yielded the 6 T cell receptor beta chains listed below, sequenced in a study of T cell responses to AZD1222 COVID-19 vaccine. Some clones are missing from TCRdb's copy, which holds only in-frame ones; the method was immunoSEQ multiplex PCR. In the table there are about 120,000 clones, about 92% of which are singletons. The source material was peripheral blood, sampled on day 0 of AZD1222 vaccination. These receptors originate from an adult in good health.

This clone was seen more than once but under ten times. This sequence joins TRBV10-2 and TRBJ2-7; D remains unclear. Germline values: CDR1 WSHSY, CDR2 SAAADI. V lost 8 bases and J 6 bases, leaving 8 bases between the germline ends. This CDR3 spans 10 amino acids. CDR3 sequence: CASGSFEQYF. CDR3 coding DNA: TGCGCCAGCGGATCGTTCGAGCAGTACTTC.

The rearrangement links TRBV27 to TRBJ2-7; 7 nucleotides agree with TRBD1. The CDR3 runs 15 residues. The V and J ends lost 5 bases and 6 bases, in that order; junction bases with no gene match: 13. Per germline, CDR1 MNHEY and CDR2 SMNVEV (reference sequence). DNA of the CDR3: TGTGCCAGCAGTCCCACAGGGGCGCAAAGAGCCGAGCAGTACTTC. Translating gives CASSPTGAQRAEQYF.

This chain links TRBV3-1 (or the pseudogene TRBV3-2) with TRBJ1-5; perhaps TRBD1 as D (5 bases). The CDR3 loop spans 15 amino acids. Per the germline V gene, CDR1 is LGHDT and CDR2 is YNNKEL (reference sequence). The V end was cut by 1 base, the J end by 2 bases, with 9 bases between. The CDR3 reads CASSQGGTGNQPQHF. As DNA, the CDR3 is TGTGCCAGCAGCCAAGGGGGGACGGGCAATCAGCCCCAGCATTTT.

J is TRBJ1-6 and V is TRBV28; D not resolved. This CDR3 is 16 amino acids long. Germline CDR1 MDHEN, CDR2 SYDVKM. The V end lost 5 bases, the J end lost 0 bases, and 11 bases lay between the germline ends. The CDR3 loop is CASSPPVSSYNSPLHF. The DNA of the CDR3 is TGTGCCAGCAGTCCACCGGTGAGCTCCTATAATTCACCCCTCCACTTT. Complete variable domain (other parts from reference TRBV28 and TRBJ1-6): DVKVTQSSRYLVKRTGEKVFLECVQDMDHENMFWYRQDPGLGLRLIYFSYDVKMKEKGDIPEGYSVSREKKERFSLILESASTNQTSMYLCASSPPVSSYNSPLHFGNGTRLTVT.

The CDR3 nucleotides are TGCGCCAGCAAGGGGGTTGTGGGAAACTATGGCTACACCTTC. Translation: CASKGVVGNYGYTF. The V call is TRBV5-1, the J call TRBJ1-2, with D possibly TRBD1 on 6 matching bases. This CDR3 is 14 amino acids long. Germline CDR1 is SGHRS and CDR2 is YFSETQ. V was trimmed by 6 bases and J by 2 bases, leaving 14 bases between them.

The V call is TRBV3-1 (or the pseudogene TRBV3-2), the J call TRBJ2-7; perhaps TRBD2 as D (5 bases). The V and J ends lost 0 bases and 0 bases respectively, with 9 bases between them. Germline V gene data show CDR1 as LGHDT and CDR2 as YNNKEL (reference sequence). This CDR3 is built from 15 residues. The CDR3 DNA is TGTGCCAGCAGCCAAGAGGGAGCAGTCTCCTACGAGCAGTACTTC. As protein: CASSQEGAVSYEQYF.